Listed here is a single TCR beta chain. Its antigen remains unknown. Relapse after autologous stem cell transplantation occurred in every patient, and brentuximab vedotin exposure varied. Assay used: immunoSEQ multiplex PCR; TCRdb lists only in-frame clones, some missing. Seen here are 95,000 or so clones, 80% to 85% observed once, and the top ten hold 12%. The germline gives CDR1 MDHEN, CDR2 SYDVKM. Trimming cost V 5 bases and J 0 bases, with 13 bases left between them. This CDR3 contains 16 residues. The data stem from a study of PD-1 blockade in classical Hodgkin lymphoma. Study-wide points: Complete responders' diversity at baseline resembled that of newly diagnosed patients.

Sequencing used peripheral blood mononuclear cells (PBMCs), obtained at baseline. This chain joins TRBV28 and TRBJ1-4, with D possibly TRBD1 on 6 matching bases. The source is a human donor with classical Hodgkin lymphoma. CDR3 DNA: TGTGCCAGCAGTCCAGGGGTTGTAGCAACTAATGAAAAACTGTTTTTT. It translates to CASSPGVVATNEKLFF. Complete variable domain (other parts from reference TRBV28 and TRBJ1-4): DVKVTQSSRYLVKRTGEKVFLECVQDMDHENMFWYRQDPGLGLRLIYFSYDVKMKEKGDIPEGYSVSREKKERFSLILESASTNQTSMYLCASSPGVVATNEKLFFGSGTQLSVL.